The sequence of this T cell receptor (beta chain) was determined in a study of blood T cell repertoires in COVID-19. The overall study: Acute and convalescent COVID-19 specimens originated in the United States, Italy and Spain.

CDR1 SGHTA and CDR2 FQGTGA come from the germline V gene. The V and J ends lost 5 bases and 6 bases, in that order; junction bases with no gene match: 10. This CDR3 region has 15 residues. Authors' data handling: For nucleated cells, counts were estimated from reference gene primer amplification. The table came from immunoSEQ multiplex PCR; TCRdb's copy has only in-frame clones and leaves some out. That table supplies the V and J calls and clone size; D and trimming were determined from the DNA. The repertoire consists of some 16,000 clones, with 81% occurring once and the leading ten covering about 8.1%.

The sample comprised peripheral blood. This clonotype originated in a man in his fifties or sixties with acute or convalescent COVID-19. The rearrangement joins TRBV7-3 to TRBJ2-1, with TRBD2 matching 7 bases. The CDR3 DNA reads TGTGCCAGCAGCCCCTGGGGGGGTTCGGCCAATGAGCAGTTCTTC. Translation: CASSPWGGSANEQFF.